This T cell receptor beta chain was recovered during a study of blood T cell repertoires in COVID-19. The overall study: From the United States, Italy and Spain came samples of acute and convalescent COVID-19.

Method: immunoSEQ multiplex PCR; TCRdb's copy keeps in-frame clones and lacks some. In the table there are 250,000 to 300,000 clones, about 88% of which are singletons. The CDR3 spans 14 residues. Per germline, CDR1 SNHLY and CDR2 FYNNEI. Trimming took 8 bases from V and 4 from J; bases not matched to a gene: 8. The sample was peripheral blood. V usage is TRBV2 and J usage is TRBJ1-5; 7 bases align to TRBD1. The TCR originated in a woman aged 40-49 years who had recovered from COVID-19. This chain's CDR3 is CASRGTAPNQPQHF. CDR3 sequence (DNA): TGTGCCAGCCGAGGGACAGCACCTAATCAGCCCCAGCATTTT. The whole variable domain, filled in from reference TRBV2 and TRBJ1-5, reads EPEVTQTPSHQVTQMGQEVILRCVPISNHLYFYWYRQILGQKVEFLVSFYNNEISEKSEIFDDQFSVERPDGSNFTLKIRSTKLEDSAMYFCASRGTAPNQPQHFGDGTRLSIL.